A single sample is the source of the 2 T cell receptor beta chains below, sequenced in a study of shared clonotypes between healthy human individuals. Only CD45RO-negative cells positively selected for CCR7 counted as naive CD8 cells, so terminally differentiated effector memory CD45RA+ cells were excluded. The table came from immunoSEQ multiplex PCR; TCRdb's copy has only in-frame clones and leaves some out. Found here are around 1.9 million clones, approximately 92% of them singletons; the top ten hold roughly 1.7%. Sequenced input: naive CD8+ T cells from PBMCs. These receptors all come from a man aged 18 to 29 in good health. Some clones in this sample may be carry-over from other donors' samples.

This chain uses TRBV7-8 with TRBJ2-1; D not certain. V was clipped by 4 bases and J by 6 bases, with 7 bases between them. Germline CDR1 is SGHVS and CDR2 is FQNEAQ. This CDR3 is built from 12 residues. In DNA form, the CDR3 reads TGTGCCAGCAGCTCGACGGGCAATGAGCAGTTCTTC. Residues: CASSSTGNEQFF.

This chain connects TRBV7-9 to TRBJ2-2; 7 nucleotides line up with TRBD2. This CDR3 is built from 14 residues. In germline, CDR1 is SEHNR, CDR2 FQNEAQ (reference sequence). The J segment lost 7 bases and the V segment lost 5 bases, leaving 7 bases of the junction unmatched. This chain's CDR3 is CASSTRDYIGELFF. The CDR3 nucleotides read TGTGCCAGCAGCACACGGGACTACATCGGGGAGCTGTTTTTT.